Sequencing of this TCR beta chain was carried out in a study of blood T cells in healthy people across ages. Turning to the study itself: T cells yielded about one barcoded beta molecule per two cells through template switching.

Peripheral blood, roughly 9.1 milliliters per donor, was collected. To note about this clonotype: Its antigen is not known.

The length of the CDR3 is 15 residues. The germline CDR1 and CDR2 sequences are SGHTA and FQGTGA. Then a second PCR, running roughly 7 to 11 cycles, was carried out with a sample-barcoded 5' primer and a J-beta primer mix. Using its own MiXCR run on the 5' RACE reads, TCRdb lists one record per CDR3 protein. The top ten hold around 12% of the sample, which has about a million distinct CDR3 sequences, under 40% seen once. The study, taken as a whole, reports: When one million T cells were used, diversity estimates were thought to be underestimates.

The TCR was taken from a man younger than 35 in good health. The sample taken for sequencing was blood. The rearrangement uses TRBV7-3 and TRBJ2-1, with D tentatively TRBD1 or TRBD2 (5 bases each). The J call may be faulty, since TRBJ2-7 better matches the DNA end. In DNA form, the CDR3 reads TGTGCCAGCAGCTGGTCCCGGGACCCTCCCAATGAGCAGTACTTC. It encodes CASSWSRDPPNEQYF.